These 8 T cell receptor beta chains came from one sample sequenced in a study of regulatory T cells in long-lasting Graves disease. TCRdb independently ran MiXCR on the reads; one entry per CDR3 protein. This table holds more than 450 distinct CDR3 sequences, roughly 80% found once. PBMC RNA was the source of the TCR library. Specimen: peripheral blood mononuclear cells (PBMCs), collected with antithyroid drug treatment, in newly diagnosed or persistent Graves disease (not recorded which). The receptors here all came from a woman between 25 and 40 years old with Graves disease.

This sequence joins TRBV6-5 and TRBJ2-7; D is perhaps TRBD1 or TRBD2 (6 bases each). From germline, CDR1 is MNHEY and CDR2 SVGAGI. Trimming stripped 4 bases from V and 0 bases from J, with 16 bases between. CDR3 length: 16 residues. The CDR3, as DNA: TGTGCCAGCAGTTTCTCTCGGAGGGACAACTCCTACGAGCAGTACTTC. Its protein product is CASSFSRRDNSYEQYF.

The rearrangement links TRBV4-1 to TRBJ2-2; 8 bases align to TRBD1. This CDR3 spans 17 amino acids. Germline CDR1 is MGHRA and CDR2 is YSYEKL. V shed 4 bases and J 3 bases; nucleotides not matched to a gene: 10. The CDR3 DNA reads TGCGCCAGCAGCCCCCTCGGCAGGGGGCAGGACACCGGGGAGCTGTTTTTT. Amino acids: CASSPLGRGQDTGELFF.

The J gene is TRBJ2-5, the V gene TRBV7-3; D is possibly TRBD2 (7 bases). Looked up from germline, CDR1 is SGHTA and CDR2 is FQGTGA. The V gene lost 1 base and the J gene lost 3 bases, with 12 bases spanning the gap. The CDR3 is made up of 15 amino acids. The CDR3: CASSLNGGGEETQYF. The CDR3, as DNA: TGTGCCAGCAGCTTAAATGGCGGGGGCGAAGAGACCCAGTACTTC.

This clonotype showed up just a few times. The chain combines TRBV5-4 with TRBJ2-3; tentative D call: TRBD2 (6 bases). V gave up 0 bases and J gave up 9 bases, with 14 bases separating them. This CDR3 contains 14 residues. Germline V gene data show CDR1 as SGHNT and CDR2 as YYREEE (reference sequence). The CDR3 DNA sequence: TGTGCCAGCAGCTTGGATCCGGGGGTGGTAACGCAGTATTTT. It codes for CASSLDPGVVTQYF.

Only a few counts were recorded for this clonotype. The CDR3: CASRPTSGSTDTQYF. The CDR3, as DNA: TGCGCCAGCAGACCGACTAGCGGCTCCACAGATACGCAGTATTTT. The chain combines TRBV10-2 with TRBJ2-3, with 9 bases aligning to TRBD2. This CDR3 contains 15 residues. The germline V gene encodes CDR1 WSHSY and CDR2 SAAADI. After removal of 6 bases from V and 2 bases from J, the junction contained 6 bases not matched to a gene.

This clonotype came up a few times. The rearrangement uses TRBV6-6 and TRBJ1-4, with D possibly being TRBD1 (6 bases). CDR3 size: 15 residues. Germline V lookup: CDR1 MNHNY, CDR2 SVGAGI (reference sequence). The V gene lost 0 bases and the J gene lost 5 bases, with 10 bases spanning the gap. The CDR3 loop reads CASSYSAGENEKLFF. CDR3 DNA: TGTGCCAGCAGTTACTCGGCAGGGGAAAATGAAAAACTGTTTTTT.

The V gene is TRBV5-5, the J gene TRBJ2-5; tentative D call: TRBD2 (5 bases). There are 13 residues in the CDR3. Germline values: CDR1 SGHKS, CDR2 YYEKEE (reference sequence). V gave up 0 bases and J gave up 3 bases, with 6 bases separating them. The CDR3, as DNA: TGTGCCAGCAGCTTGGGAGGGAAAGAGACCCAGTACTTC. Protein product: CASSLGGKETQYF.

This chain uses TRBV11-2 with TRBJ2-1; 8 positions agree with TRBD2. Per germline, CDR1 SGHAT and CDR2 FQNNGV. The J segment lost 9 bases and the V segment lost 5 bases, leaving 6 bases of the junction unmatched. This CDR3 is 13 amino acids long. Here the CDR3 DNA reads TGTGCCAGCAGCGTGGGACTAGATCGTGAGCAGTTCTTC. This sequence encodes CASSVGLDREQFF.